The rows below give T cell receptor beta chains drawn from one sample of a study of blood T cell repertoires in COVID-19. The protocol was immunoSEQ multiplex PCR, while the TCRdb copy is restricted to in-frame clones and leaves out a portion. There are 55,000 or so clones in the sample; around 87% occur only once, and around 6.4% lies in the top ten. The sequencing sample was made of peripheral blood. These receptors came from a woman aged 55-70 years with COVID-19, enrolled during active disease. Each CDR3 is given with its conserved first and last residue. D genes are given only for firm matches. The listing skips clone size in some rows; elsewhere it reads once, few, many or a size class.

clone_size	v_call	j_call	d_call	cdr3_aa	cdr3_nt
-	TRBV19	TRBJ1-5	-	CASSIDRLGQPQHF	TGTGCCAGTAGTATTGACAGGCTAGGTCAGCCCCAGCATTTT
-	TRBV19	TRBJ2-6	TRBD1	CASSRQGAGANVLTF	TGTGCCAGTAGTAGACAGGGGGCTGGGGCCAACGTCCTGACTTTC
-	TRBV3-1/TRBV3-2	TRBJ1-2	-	CASGRQAGYTF	TGTGCCAGCGGAAGACAGGCGGGCTACACCTTC
-	TRBV13	TRBJ2-7	-	CASSPRSRVLYEQYF	TGTGCCAGCAGCCCCCGGTCACGAGTCCTCTACGAGCAGTACTTC
-	TRBV27	TRBJ2-7	TRBD2	CASSLYTSGDGEQYF	TGTGCCAGCAGTTTATATACTAGCGGAGATGGGGAGCAGTACTTC
-	TRBV27	TRBJ2-7	-	CASSRSFSYEQYF	TGTGCCAGCAGTCGGAGCTTCTCCTACGAGCAGTACTTC
-	TRBV11-3	TRBJ2-1	TRBD2	CASSYRTSGSPEQFF	TGTGCCAGCAGCTACCGGACTAGCGGGAGCCCTGAGCAGTTCTTC
few	TRBV2	TRBJ2-2	-	CASSGLSRGSGELFF	TGTGCCAGCAGTGGACTCTCCCGGGGGTCCGGGGAGCTGTTTTTT
-	TRBV5-6	TRBJ1-2	TRBD1	CASSLDFGTGGGYTF	TGTGCCAGCAGCTTGGATTTTGGGACAGGGGGTGGCTACACCTTC
-	TRBV29-1	TRBJ1-1	-	CSVEDKPHTGTLGTEAFF	TGCAGCGTTGAAGATAAACCCCATACAGGGACCCTCGGTACTGAAGCTTTCTTT
-	TRBV5-1	TRBJ1-1	-	CASSPWTSMNTEAFF	TGCGCCAGCAGCCCCTGGACATCAATGAACACTGAAGCTTTCTTT
-	TRBV19	TRBJ2-7	TRBD2	CASSRGLAGSEQYF	TGTGCCAGTAGTAGAGGACTAGCGGGGAGCGAGCAGTACTTC
-	TRBV5-1	TRBJ1-3	-	CASSLQGVVSGNTIYF	TGCGCCAGCAGCTTGCAGGGCGTGGTCTCTGGAAACACCATATATTTT
-	TRBV25-1	TRBJ1-6	-	CASSEGLYNSPLHF	TGTGCCAGCAGTGAAGGCCTTTATAATTCACCCCTCCACTTT
-	TRBV5-1	TRBJ2-7	TRBD2	CASSLGTSGRLFYEQYF	TGCGCCAGCAGCTTAGGGACTAGCGGGAGGCTTTTCTACGAGCAGTACTTC
-	TRBV4-1	TRBJ2-7	TRBD1	CASSRADRASYEQYF	TGCGCCAGCAGCCGCGCGGACAGGGCATCCTACGAGCAGTACTTC
-	TRBV30	TRBJ2-3	-	CAWADGDTQYF	TGTGCCTGGGCTGACGGGGATACGCAGTATTTT
-	TRBV4-2	TRBJ2-7	TRBD2	CASSQESGTSSGEQYF	TGTGCCAGCAGCCAAGAATCCGGGACTAGCTCCGGCGAGCAGTACTTC
few	TRBV11-2	TRBJ2-1	-	CASSTRLVEQFF	TGTGCCAGCAGCACCCGACTAGTCGAGCAGTTCTTC
-	TRBV9	TRBJ2-5	-	CASSVGQADQETQYF	TGTGCCAGCAGCGTAGGACAGGCCGACCAAGAGACCCAGTACTTC
-	TRBV9	TRBJ1-3	-	CASSPEVLRLGNTIYF	TGTGCCAGCAGCCCAGAGGTCCTCCGATTGGGAAACACCATATATTTT
-	TRBV5-4	TRBJ2-2	TRBD2	CASSFTTSGTNTGELFF	TGTGCCAGCAGCTTTACCACTAGCGGGACGAACACCGGGGAGCTGTTTTTT
-	TRBV19	TRBJ2-3	TRBD2	CASRETSWSTDTQYF	TGTGCCAGTAGAGAGACTAGCTGGAGCACAGATACGCAGTATTTT
-	TRBV25-1	TRBJ2-5	-	CASSEWGSPSQETQYF	TGTGCCAGCAGTGAATGGGGCAGCCCGTCACAAGAGACCCAGTACTTC
-	TRBV21-1	TRBJ1-5	-	CASSSPRRERGNQPQHF	TGTGCCAGCAGCAGCCCCCGCAGGGAGAGGGGGAATCAGCCCCAGCATTTT
-	TRBV28	TRBJ1-1	-	CASSSPGEGNTEAFF	TGTGCCAGCAGTTCGCCAGGGGAAGGGAACACTGAAGCTTTCTTT
-	TRBV27	TRBJ1-6	TRBD1	CASSLFPDRGSSYNSPLHF	TGTGCCAGCAGTTTATTTCCGGACAGGGGGAGCTCCTATAATTCACCCCTCCACTTT
-	TRBV6-5	TRBJ2-7	-	CASNPGTLLGEQYF	TGTGCCAGCAACCCCGGGACACTCTTGGGGGAGCAGTACTTC
-	TRBV7-3	TRBJ1-1	-	CASSAIQGLGTEAFF	TGTGCCAGCAGCGCGATACAGGGATTGGGCACTGAAGCTTTCTTT
once	TRBV9	TRBJ2-7	TRBD2	CASSTLAGGGEQYF	TGTGCCAGCAGCACACTAGCGGGAGGCGGTGAGCAGTACTTC
once	TRBV7-9	TRBJ1-3	-	CASSLLGTIHGEGNTIYF	TGTGCCAGCAGCTTATTGGGGACAATCCACGGAGAGGGAAACACCATATATTTT
few	TRBV4-1	TRBJ2-7	TRBD2	CASSQQTSGVRYEQYF	TGCGCCAGCAGCCAACAGACTAGCGGGGTTAGGTACGAGCAGTACTTC
-	TRBV11-2	TRBJ1-1	-	CASSLVRGSTEAFF	TGTGCCAGCAGCTTAGTAAGGGGTAGCACTGAAGCTTTCTTT
once	TRBV5-4	TRBJ1-2	TRBD1	CASSSGTGDYGYTF	TGTGCCAGCAGCTCCGGGACAGGTGACTATGGCTACACCTTC
-	TRBV15	TRBJ2-7	TRBD2	CATSRDGQAGRERYF	TGTGCCACCAGCAGAGATGGTCAAGCGGGAAGGGAGAGGTACTTC
-	TRBV19	TRBJ1-5	TRBD1	CASSKRTGQGQPQHF	TGTGCCAGTAGTAAGCGGACAGGGCAGGGCCAGCCCCAGCATTTT
-	TRBV29-1	TRBJ1-1	-	CSVEIGVNTEAFF	TGCAGCGTTGAAATAGGGGTGAACACTGAAGCTTTCTTT
-	TRBV27	TRBJ2-4	TRBD1	CASSFLKGATKNIQYF	TGTGCCAGCAGTTTTTTGAAGGGGGCGACCAAAAACATTCAGTACTTC
-	TRBV3-1/TRBV3-2	TRBJ2-7	-	CASSYAGRDYEQYF	TGTGCCAGCAGTTACGCGGGGCGCGACTACGAGCAGTACTTC
medium-sized	TRBV27	TRBJ2-7	TRBD2	CASSLSSGLAYEQYF	TGTGCCAGCAGTTTATCGTCGGGACTAGCCTACGAGCAGTACTTC
-	TRBV7-8	TRBJ1-1	-	CASSLSGQLNTEAFF	TGTGCCAGCAGCTTAAGTGGGCAATTGAACACTGAAGCTTTCTTT
-	TRBV5-1	TRBJ1-5	-	CASSLTGSGNQPQHF	TGCGCCAGCAGCTTAACAGGGTCCGGCAATCAGCCCCAGCATTTT
-	TRBV19	TRBJ1-1	-	CASSMAAMNTEAFF	TGTGCCAGTAGTATGGCGGCCATGAACACTGAAGCTTTCTTT
-	TRBV5-4	TRBJ1-1	-	CASSLVSGHPEAFF	TGTGCCAGCAGCTTGGTATCAGGACACCCCGAAGCTTTCTTT
-	TRBV29-1	TRBJ2-1	TRBD2	CSGWSGSGNEQFF	TGCAGCGGATGGAGCGGGAGTGGCAATGAGCAGTTCTTC
-	TRBV29-1	TRBJ2-3	TRBD1	CSVAPGQGYYTQYF	TGCAGCGTTGCACCGGGACAGGGGTATTATACGCAGTATTTT
-	TRBV6-5	TRBJ1-2	-	CASSFWGGAIYGYTF	TGTGCCAGCAGTTTTTGGGGGGGCGCCATCTATGGCTACACCTTC
-	TRBV7-7	TRBJ2-7	-	CASSLGFGQNEQYF	TGTGCTAGCAGCTTAGGGTTCGGACAGAACGAGCAGTACTTC
-	TRBV6-5	TRBJ1-1	TRBD1	CASTRDRENTEAFF	TGTGCCAGCACCAGGGACAGGGAAAACACTGAAGCTTTCTTT
-	TRBV2	TRBJ1-4	-	CASRAGETNEKLFF	TGTGCCAGCAGGGCCGGGGAAACTAATGAAAAACTGTTTTTT
-	TRBV24-1	TRBJ2-1	TRBD1	CATSDTGTATYNEQFF	TGTGCCACCAGTGACACCGGGACAGCCACATACAATGAGCAGTTCTTC